Sequencing of this TCR beta chain was carried out in a study of identical twins. Ten or more counts support this clonotype. The antigen is not known. The study, taken as a whole, reports: Monozygotic twins shared more out-of-frame TCR alpha than recombination models predicted. Memory repertoires showed no such pattern, whereas abundant cord blood beta clonotypes carried fewer insertions.

Template switching created a universal primer site, and the cDNA included unique molecular identifiers. TCRdb analysed the 5' RACE reads with MiXCR anew, one entry per CDR3 protein. The sample lists about 100,000 distinct CDR3 sequences, 5.9% occurring once. The clonotype originates from a woman in her 50s in good health. Material: memory T cells sorted from blood.

In DNA form, the CDR3 reads TGTGCCACCAGTAAGAAGGTCAATGAGCAGTTCTTC. This translates into CATSKKVNEQFF. This chain connects TRBV7-9 to TRBJ2-1; D is unclear. Germline V lookup: CDR1 SEHNR, CDR2 FQNEAQ (reference sequence). The CDR3 runs to 12 residues. V lost 10 bases, J lost 6 bases, and 13 bases lay in between.